This T cell receptor beta chain stems from a study of cytomegalovirus exposure and HLA in healthy donors. The V segment lost 5 bases and the J segment 4 bases; nucleotides outside the gene matches: 6. Per the germline V gene, CDR1 is SGDLS and CDR2 is YYNGEE. There are 15 residues in the CDR3. The data were produced by immunoSEQ multiplex PCR, yet TCRdb's version contains in-frame clones alone and is incomplete. Of about 140,000 clones in the sample, approximately 86% are singletons; the top ten hold 7.9%. The rearrangement links TRBV9 to TRBJ2-3, with 11 bases identical to TRBD2. This TCR was sampled from a woman younger than 35 in good health and CMV-seropositive. Sequencing was carried out using PBMCs. The CDR3 protein is CASRPTSGSADTQYF. The CDR3 DNA reads TGTGCCAGCAGACCTACTAGCGGGAGTGCAGATACGCAGTATTTT. Full variable domain (missing parts from reference TRBV9 and TRBJ2-3): DSGVTQTPKHLITATGQRVTLRCSPRSGDLSVYWYQQSLDQGLQFLIQYYNGEERAKGNILERFSAQQFPDLHSELNLSSLELGDSALYFCASRPTSGSADTQYFGPGTRLTVL.